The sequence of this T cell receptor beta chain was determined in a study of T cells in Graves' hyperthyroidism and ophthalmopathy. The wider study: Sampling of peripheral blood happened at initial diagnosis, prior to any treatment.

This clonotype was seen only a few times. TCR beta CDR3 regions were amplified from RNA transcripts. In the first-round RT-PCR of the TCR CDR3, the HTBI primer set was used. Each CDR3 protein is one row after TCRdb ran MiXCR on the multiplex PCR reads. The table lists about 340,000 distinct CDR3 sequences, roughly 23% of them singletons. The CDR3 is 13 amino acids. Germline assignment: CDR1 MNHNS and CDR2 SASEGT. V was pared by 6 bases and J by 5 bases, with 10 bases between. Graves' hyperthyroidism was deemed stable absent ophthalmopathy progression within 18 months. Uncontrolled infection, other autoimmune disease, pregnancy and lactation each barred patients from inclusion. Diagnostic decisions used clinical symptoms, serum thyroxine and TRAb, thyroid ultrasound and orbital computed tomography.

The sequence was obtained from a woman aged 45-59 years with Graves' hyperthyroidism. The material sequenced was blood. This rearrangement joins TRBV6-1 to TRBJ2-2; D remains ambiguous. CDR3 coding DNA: TGTGCCAGCAGCGGACCCTTTACCGGGGAGCTGTTTTTT. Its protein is CASSGPFTGELFF.